Shown below are 29 T cell receptor beta chains from a single sample sequenced in a study of metastatic and nonmetastatic thyroid tumors (dated by TCRdb to about 2020). The receptor library was made with PCR. Sequencing relied on an Illumina HiSeq 4000. TCRdb applied fastp at Q25 and MiXCR to the public reads, then kept only in-frame beta chains. Present in this sample are under 20,000 clones, 29% of which were seen just once. The top ten clonotypes cover roughly 13% of the sample. None of the patients had been given any treatment before thyroid surgery. The sample was tumor tissue. Receptors were obtained from a female donor with papillary thyroid cancer or a benign thyroid nodule (not recorded which). Some clones in this sample may be carry-over from other donors' samples.

The J gene is TRBJ1-2, the V gene TRBV18; D perhaps matches TRBD1 (6 bases). CDR1 is KGHSH and CDR2 is LQKENI in the germline V gene. The CDR3 is made up of 14 amino acids. V was trimmed by 4 bases and J by 2 bases, leaving 11 bases between them. CDR3 DNA: TGTGCCAGCTCACAGGGGGGGCCAAACTATGGCTACACCTTC. This encodes CASSQGGPNYGYTF.

The chain uses TRBV20-1 and TRBJ2-7, with a tentative D call TRBD2 (6 bases). V shed 1 base and J shed 0 bases, with 19 bases lying between them. Germline assignment: CDR1 DFQATT and CDR2 SNEGSKA (reference sequence). This CDR3 is built from 17 residues. The CDR3 sequence is CSARAFAAIGSSYEQYF. The CDR3 nucleotides are TGCAGTGCTAGAGCCTTTGCGGCTATCGGGAGCTCCTACGAGCAGTACTTC.

The rearrangement links TRBV28 to TRBJ2-2, with TRBD1 as a possible D gene (6 bases). The V and J ends lost 8 bases and 0 bases respectively, with 10 bases between them. CDR1 is MDHEN, CDR2 SYDVKM, per germline. The CDR3 contains 14 residues. The CDR3 DNA is TGTGCCAGCTTAGGGACAACGAACACCGGGGAGCTGTTTTTT. It codes for CASLGTTNTGELFF.

A few counts support this clone. The chain employs TRBV6-1 and TRBJ1-3; tentatively, D is TRBD1 (5 bases). V shed 8 bases and J shed 4 bases, with 9 bases lying between them. Germline CDR1 MNHNS, CDR2 SASEGT. This CDR3 has 12 amino acids. The CDR3 DNA reads TGTGCCAGCGACGGGGGGGGAAACACCATATATTTT. Amino acids: CASDGGGNTIYF.

By its share, this clone is medium-sized. The chain combines TRBV6-1 with TRBJ1-2; the match to TRBD1 covers 8 bases. Trimming removed 6 bases from V and 8 bases from J; junction bases left unmatched: 5. The CDR3 consists of 12 residues. Germline V gene data show CDR1 as MNHNS and CDR2 as SASEGT. CDR3 coding DNA: TGTGCCAGCAGGGCAGGGGGCGGCGGCTACACCTTC. It encodes CASRAGGGGYTF.

This clone was counted a few times. The CDR3 DNA is TGTGCCATCAGTGACAGCCTCTATGGCTACACCTTC. Translating gives CAISDSLYGYTF. J is TRBJ1-2 and V is TRBV10-3; D is uncertain. The germline V gene encodes CDR1 ENHRY and CDR2 SYGVKD. CDR3 length: 12 residues. The V gene lost 3 bases and the J gene lost 4 bases, with 6 bases spanning the gap.

A word on this clone: The junction shows a germline mismatch at one end, possibly a read error. The CDR3 region has the DNA TGTGCCACCAGTTGGCAGGGGGGGTTAGATACGCAGTATTTT. Translation gives CATSWQGGLDTQYF. The chain has TRBV12-3 or TRBV12-4 and TRBJ2-3, with D perhaps being TRBD1 or TRBD2 (7 bases each). The CDR3 loop spans 14 amino acids.

Comment on this clone: Its ends do not fully match the called genes, so a read error is possible. This chain links TRBV7-2 with TRBJ2-7, with D possibly matching TRBD2 (6 bases). Per the germline V gene, CDR1 is SGHTA and CDR2 is FQGNSA. This CDR3 has 15 amino acids. CDR3 region: CAGSLAPREYYEQYF. The CDR3 DNA is TGTGCCGGCAGCTTAGCCCCTCGGGAGTATTACGAGCAGTACTTC.

This clone is medium-sized within its sample. The chain links TRBV20-1 to TRBJ2-7; the D is unclear. Germline V lookup: CDR1 DFQATT, CDR2 SNEGSKA (reference sequence). This CDR3 comprises 14 residues. With 2 bases removed from V and 2 bases from J, the gap between germline ends came to 13 bases. The CDR3 region is CSARWGKPPYEQYF. CDR3 DNA: TGCAGTGCTAGATGGGGAAAACCCCCCTACGAGCAGTACTTC.

A word on this clone: The junction departs from the called germline gene at one end, perhaps through a read error. The CDR3 nucleotides are TGTGCCAGCAGCCAAACCGGGCAAGAGAACCAGTACTTC. Amino acid sequence: CASSQTGQENQYF. The genes are TRBV11-3 and TRBJ2-5, with D unclear. CDR1 and CDR2 (germline): SGHNT, YENEEA. This CDR3 spans 13 amino acids.

This clone was observed at least ten times. The V and J genes are TRBV11-2 and TRBJ1-4; possibly TRBD1 for D (5 bases). V shed 0 bases and J shed 5 bases, with 7 bases lying between them. The CDR3 runs to 14 residues. Germline CDR1 is SGHAT and CDR2 is FQNNGV. The CDR3 protein is CASSLDRGNEKLFF. The CDR3 bases are TGTGCCAGCAGCTTAGATAGGGGAAATGAAAAACTGTTTTTT.

This chain connects TRBV9 to TRBJ2-1; the match to TRBD1 covers 8 bases. Trimming took 4 bases from V and 2 from J; bases not matched to a gene: 8. CDR1 and CDR2 (germline): SGDLS, YYNGEE. This CDR3 region has 16 residues. CDR3 coding DNA: TGTGCCAGCAGCCCCTGGACAGGGAGGACCTACAATGAGCAGTTCTTC. This encodes CASSPWTGRTYNEQFF. The complete variable domain, with remaining parts taken from reference TRBV9 and TRBJ2-1, reads DSGVTQTPKHLITATGQRVTLRCSPRSGDLSVYWYQQSLDQGLQFLIQYYNGEERAKGNILERFSAQQFPDLHSELNLSSLELGDSALYFCASSPWTGRTYNEQFFGPGTRLTVL.

V and J are TRBV4-1 and TRBJ2-1; 8 positions match TRBD2. Germline-derived CDR1 and CDR2 are MGHRA and YSYEKL. The CDR3 is made up of 15 amino acids. The V segment lost 1 base and the J segment 9 bases; nucleotides outside the gene matches: 8. CDR3 region: CASSQVGGRSTEQFF. CDR3 sequence (DNA): TGCGCCAGCAGCCAAGTCGGCGGGAGGTCTACTGAGCAGTTCTTC.

There are many counts of this clone. This may arise from a read error, as a much more abundant clone is one base away. The same CDR3 is also encoded by other DNA sequences in this sample. The chain has TRBV7-9 and TRBJ2-1; perhaps TRBD2 as D (7 bases). Germline lookup yields CDR1 SEHNR and CDR2 FQNEAQ (reference sequence). Trimming removed 9 bases at V and 6 bases at J, with 18 bases between. The CDR3 runs 14 residues. Here the CDR3 DNA reads TGTGCCAGTAGCCACCCGGGGGGCGCCAATGAGCAGTTCTTC. As protein: CASSHPGGANEQFF. The variable domain in full, completed from reference TRBV7-9 and TRBJ2-1, reads DTGVSQNPRHKITKRGQNVTFRCDPISEHNRLYWYRQTLGQGPEFLTYFQNEAQLEKSRLLSDRFSAERPKGSFSTLEIQRTEQGDSAMYLCASSHPGGANEQFFGPGTRLTVL.

The genes are TRBV20-1 and TRBJ2-7; TRBD2 matches 10 bases. Per germline, CDR1 DFQATT and CDR2 SNEGSKA (reference sequence). The J segment lost 5 bases and the V segment lost 4 bases, leaving 14 bases of the junction unmatched. The CDR3 contains 16 residues. The CDR3 loop is CSANPISGGAGNEQYF. CDR3 nucleotide sequence: TGCAGTGCTAACCCCATCAGCGGGGGGGCCGGCAACGAGCAGTACTTC.

This clone was seen more than once but under ten times. Relative to the germline gene, one junction end is altered; a read error may explain this. This chain joins TRBV27 and TRBJ2-3, with unresolved D. CDR1 and CDR2 (germline): MNHEY, SMNVEV (reference sequence). The CDR3 spans 12 residues. The CDR3 nucleotides read TGTGCTAGCAGTTACATCGAGGATTGGGAGTATTTT. It codes for CASSYIEDWEYF.

This clone is deemed medium-sized. The chain couples TRBV24-1 to TRBJ2-3, with 14 positions matching TRBD2. Trimming at V came to 2 bases and at J to 1 base, leaving 7 bases not matched to a gene. Germline V gene sequence: CDR1 KGHDR, CDR2 SFDVKD. The CDR3 is 19 amino acids. The CDR3 region has the DNA TGTGCCACCAGTGATTCCCTGGGACTAGCGGGAGTCGGCACAGATACGCAGTATTTT. This translates into CATSDSLGLAGVGTDTQYF.

The genes are TRBV9 and TRBJ2-7, with D perhaps matching TRBD1 (6 bases). Trimming pared 0 bases from V and 6 bases from J, leaving 10 bases between. Per germline, CDR1 SGDLS and CDR2 YYNGEE. CDR3 length: 13 amino acids. As DNA, the CDR3 is TGTGCCAGCAGCGTAGTTCCCAGGGGCGAGCAGTACTTC. Its translation: CASSVVPRGEQYF.

By share of the sample, this clone is medium-sized. This rearrangement joins TRBV19 to TRBJ2-7; D might be TRBD2 (5 bases). The CDR3 consists of 16 residues. Trimming shortened V by 3 bases and J by 4 bases, and 19 bases separated the two germline ends. The V gene's germline CDR1 is LNHDA and CDR2 SQIVND (reference sequence). This chain's CDR3 is CASSMTTATEFYEQYF. CDR3 nucleotides: TGTGCCAGTAGTATGACTACCGCCACCGAATTTTACGAGCAGTACTTC. Combining the CDR3 with reference TRBV19 and TRBJ2-7 gives the whole variable domain DGGITQSPKYLFRKEGQNVTLSCEQNLNHDAMYWYRQDPGQGLRLIYYSQIVNDFQKGDIAEGYSVSREKKESFPLTVTSAQKNPTAFYLCASSMTTATEFYEQYFGPGTRLTVT.

This clone has a count of ten or more. This chain uses TRBV13 with TRBJ2-3, with 11 bases matching TRBD2. Germline-derived CDR1 and CDR2 are PRHDT and FYEKMQ (reference sequence). V lost 5 bases, J lost 4 bases, and 5 bases stayed unmatched. The CDR3 is 15 amino acids. CDR3 in amino acids: CASSKGTSGSDTQYF. The CDR3 nucleotides read TGTGCCAGCAGCAAAGGGACTAGCGGTTCAGATACGCAGTATTTT.

The table lists this clone with a few counts. V and J are TRBV19 and TRBJ2-1; unclear D gene. Trimming shortened V by 5 bases and J by 1 base, and 6 bases separated the two germline ends. The CDR3 is made up of 13 amino acids. Germline V CDR1 and CDR2: LNHDA, SQIVND (reference sequence). CDR3 amino acids: CASSGESYNEQFF. Here the CDR3 DNA reads TGTGCCAGTAGTGGGGAATCCTACAATGAGCAGTTCTTC.

This clone is medium-sized by share. The CDR3: CASNPLDQRGHNEQFF. DNA of the CDR3: TGTGCCAGCAACCCCCTTGACCAGCGGGGCCACAATGAGCAGTTCTTC. The rearrangement uses TRBV28 and TRBJ2-1, with TRBD2 matching over 7 bases. The V gene end was trimmed by 7 bases and the J gene end by 5 bases; junction bases not matched to a gene: 14. The length of the CDR3 is 16 residues. Germline values: CDR1 MDHEN, CDR2 SYDVKM.

The V call is TRBV6-1, the J call TRBJ1-2; 8 nucleotides match TRBD1. Germline CDR1 is MNHNS and CDR2 is SASEGT. V lost 7 bases to trimming and J lost 1 base; unmatched junction nucleotides: 5. This CDR3 region has 14 residues. As DNA, the CDR3 is TGTGCCAGCAAAGTGACAGGGGATAACTATGGCTACACCTTC. Its protein is CASKVTGDNYGYTF.

The V call is TRBV5-1, the J call TRBJ2-3; tentatively, D is TRBD1 (6 bases). This CDR3 has 15 amino acids. V was trimmed by 5 bases and J by 0 bases, leaving 13 bases between them. Germline loops: CDR1 SGHRS, CDR2 YFSETQ. CDR3: CASRRDITSTDTQYF. The CDR3 DNA is TGCGCCAGCAGACGGGACATAACCAGCACAGATACGCAGTATTTT.

This clone turned up a few times. This chain uses TRBV12-3 or TRBV12-4 with TRBJ2-7; D is ambiguous. CDR3 length equals 12 residues. Deletions cut 0 bases from V and 7 bases from J, with 7 bases between. The chain's CDR3 is CASSLASMEQYF. For the CDR3, the DNA is TGTGCCAGCAGTTTAGCTTCCATGGAGCAGTACTTC.

The sample holds many counts of this clone. This chain links TRBV11-3 with TRBJ2-3; a possible D gene is TRBD2 (6 bases). V gave up 3 bases and J gave up 1 base, with 11 bases separating them. The CDR3 length is 15 residues. The germline V gene has CDR1 SGHNT and CDR2 YENEEA. CDR3 DNA sequence: TGTGCCAGCAGCTTCAGTAGCGGACGCACAGATACGCAGTATTTT. It specifies CASSFSSGRTDTQYF.

V and J are TRBV15 and TRBJ1-3, with D possibly TRBD1 on 5 matching bases. CDR1 and CDR2 (germline): LNHNV, YYDKDF (reference sequence). The CDR3 is 18 amino acids. V was trimmed by 0 bases and J by 0 bases, leaving 15 bases between them. The chain's CDR3 is CATSRDRSRDLSGNTIYF. DNA of the CDR3: TGTGCCACCAGCAGAGATCGGTCCAGGGATCTCTCTGGAAACACCATATATTTT.

This clone was detected ten times or more. This sequence may be a read error, since a much larger clone differs from it by one base. This is likely a read error, given that the CDR3 carries no conserved phenylalanine or tryptophan at its end. V and J are TRBV9 and TRBJ2-7; 7 nucleotides agree with TRBD1. Per the germline V gene, CDR1 is SGDLS and CDR2 is YYNGEE. The CDR3 has 13 residues. The ends lost 3 bases at V and 2 bases at J; junction bases unmatched: 2. DNA of the CDR3: TGTGCCAGCAGCGAGGGACAGACCTACGAGCAGTACCTC. Its translation is CASSEGQTYEQYL.

This clone has a handful of counts. The chain recombines TRBV6-1 with TRBJ1-2, with D maybe TRBD1 (5 bases). The CDR3 is made up of 12 amino acids. V shed 0 bases and J shed 6 bases, with 5 bases lying between them. The V gene's germline CDR1 is MNHNS and CDR2 SASEGT. CDR3 protein: CASSEAGDGYTF. CDR3 bases: TGTGCCAGCAGTGAAGCGGGGGATGGCTACACCTTC.